The T cell receptor (beta chain) described here comes from a study of brain T cells in children with intractable seizures. Study results and limitations: HCMV serostatus was not known, and viral specificity came from CDR3 similarity only. Absence of clones before surgery may stem from lower sequencing depth.

Some clones are missing from TCRdb's copy, which holds only in-frame ones; the method was immunoSEQ multiplex PCR. The sample holds 340,000 or so clones; over 90% are singletons and the top ten take 5.7%. This clone was observed a few times. Antigen unknown. Indicated time point: blood from clinic visit 5 months post-surgery; TSC patient then seizure free. Surgery cases with the highest brain T cell transcript signatures were chosen for sequencing. CDR1 and CDR2 (germline): SGHTS, YDEGEE. The CDR3 is 13 amino acids. V was pared by 3 bases and J by 5 bases, with 3 bases of the junction left unmatched. The sequenced sample was peripheral blood, obtained more than 4 months after surgery. The origin of this receptor is a boy under two years old with tuberous sclerosis and intractable seizures. J is TRBJ1-1 and V is TRBV5-8; 8 bases are a match to TRBD1. The CDR3 here is CASSWGQETEAFF. The CDR3 coding sequence is TGTGCCAGCAGCTGGGGACAGGAGACTGAAGCTTTCTTT.